This T cell receptor beta chain emerged from a study of control samples from healthy donors and cancer patients. Measured with immunoSEQ multiplex PCR; TCRdb has only the in-frame clones, and not every one. Counted here are hundreds of thousands of clones, around 90% occurring once; the ten biggest clones make up around 6.8%. The CDR3 spans 15 residues. The V end lost 4 bases, the J end lost 8 bases, and 21 bases lay between the germline ends. CDR1 is SGHRS and CDR2 is YFSETQ in the germline V gene. This clonotype was obtained from a man aged 35 to 55 with head and neck cancer. The chain combines TRBV5-1 with TRBJ1-1; possibly TRBD1 for D (6 bases). Sequenced input: PBMCs. CDR3 nucleotides: TGCGCCAGCAGCCCGTCGAGGTGGGACACGCCGGAAGCTTTCTTT. It encodes CASSPSRWDTPEAFF.